The 25 T cell receptor beta chains presented below share a single source sample, sequenced in a study of Ad26.COV2.S vaccination and SARS-CoV-2 variants. Treatment specified: about 20 received Ad26.COV2.S at low or high dose, single or two shots; 5 received placebo; per-sample allocation not given. Each sample was drawn 63 days after the first injection (of vaccine or placebo). Method: immunoSEQ multiplex PCR; TCRdb's copy keeps in-frame clones and lacks some. The sample holds hundreds of thousands of clones, more than 70% seen once. The material sequenced was peripheral blood, taken in a trial of Ad26.COV2.S vaccine versus placebo. The receptors derive from a person between 18 and 60 years old who received the Ad26.COV2.S COVID-19 vaccine or a placebo.

The chain links TRBV9 to TRBJ2-2; maybe TRBD1 (5 bases). Trimming took off 0 bases at V and 6 bases at J, with 12 bases between the two ends. The CDR3 totals 15 residues. The germline V gene has CDR1 SGDLS and CDR2 YYNGEE. The CDR3 DNA reads TGTGCCAGCAGCGTAGTTGACAGCGTGGCCGGGGAGCTGTTTTTT. It is translated as CASSVVDSVAGELFF. The complete variable domain, with remaining parts taken from reference TRBV9 and TRBJ2-2, reads DSGVTQTPKHLITATGQRVTLRCSPRSGDLSVYWYQQSLDQGLQFLIQYYNGEERAKGNILERFSAQQFPDLHSELNLSSLELGDSALYFCASSVVDSVAGELFFGEGSRLTVL.

This clone has just one count. This sample also contains other DNA sequences that code for the same CDR3. This rearrangement joins TRBV30 to TRBJ2-3; 10 nucleotides line up with TRBD1. Germline values: CDR1 GTSNPN, CDR2 SVGIG (reference sequence). The CDR3 length is 14 residues. After removal of 2 bases from V and 6 bases from J, the junction contained 5 bases not matched to a gene. CDR3 DNA sequence: TGTGCCTGGAGTCCGGGACAGGGGCCGGATACGCAGTATTTT. It encodes CAWSPGQGPDTQYF.

The DNA of the CDR3 is TGTGCCAGCAGCTTGGAGGGGCACTATGGCTACACCTTC. Its protein is CASSLEGHYGYTF. V is TRBV5-5 and J is TRBJ1-2; TRBD1 is a possible D gene (5 bases). CDR3 size: 13 residues. The V gene's germline CDR1 is SGHKS and CDR2 YYEKEE (reference sequence). V lost 0 bases to trimming and J lost 3 bases, with 6 bases between them.

The J gene is TRBJ1-2, the V gene TRBV19, with TRBD1 as a possible D gene (6 bases). Trimming removed 4 bases from V and 1 base from J, with 22 bases in between. The CDR3 is 18 amino acids. Germline CDR1 LNHDA, CDR2 SQIVND (reference sequence). The CDR3 nucleotides are TGTGCCAGTAGTACTTCTTCATTCTATGTAGGGGGTAACTATGGCTACACCTTC. It codes for CASSTSSFYVGGNYGYTF.

The genes are TRBV6-5 and TRBJ2-1; D is unresolved. Germline CDR1 and CDR2: MNHEY and SVGAGI. With 2 bases removed from V and 9 bases from J, the gap between germline ends came to 14 bases. This CDR3 region has 14 residues. CDR3 nucleotide sequence: TGTGCCAGCAGTTACGGGTCCCTTTCTAGTGAGCAGTTCTTC. As protein: CASSYGSLSSEQFF.

The rearrangement links TRBV7-9 to TRBJ2-2, with a possible D match to TRBD2 (6 bases). The CDR3 length is 17 residues. CDR1 is SEHNR and CDR2 is FQNEAQ in the germline V gene (reference sequence). The germline V and J ends were trimmed by 5 bases and 2 bases, with 18 bases remaining between them. CDR3 sequence (DNA): TGTGCCAGCAGCCTGCGGGACTTCCGCCTTAACACCGGGGAGCTGTTTTTT. It codes for CASSLRDFRLNTGELFF.

The chain employs TRBV5-6 and TRBJ2-7; 8 bases match TRBD1. CDR1 and CDR2 from the germline V gene are SGHDT and YYEEEE. This CDR3 has 16 residues. V gave up 4 bases and J gave up 5 bases; unmatched junction bases: 14. Written as DNA, the CDR3 is TGTGCCAGCAGCCGGGGTGGACAGGGTAGTTACCACGAGCAGTACTTC. This translates into CASSRGGQGSYHEQYF.

V gene TRBV10-1 combines with J gene TRBJ2-3, with 12 positions matching TRBD2. V was pared by 6 bases and J by 4 bases, with 5 bases of the junction left unmatched. CDR3 length equals 15 residues. From germline, CDR1 is WNHNN and CDR2 SYGVQD (reference sequence). The CDR3 region has the DNA TGCGCCAGCAGCTGGACTAGCGGGAATGCAGATACGCAGTATTTT. It is translated as CASSWTSGNADTQYF.

The chain is built from TRBV7-2 and TRBJ2-7; 10 nucleotides match TRBD2. The CDR3 extends over 15 amino acids. Germline CDR1 and CDR2: SGHTA and FQGNSA. V trimming: 5 bases; J trimming: 4 bases; junction bases outside the gene matches: 8. The CDR3 loop reads CASSPQAGGPYEQYF. The CDR3, as DNA: TGTGCCAGCAGCCCTCAAGCGGGGGGGCCTTACGAGCAGTACTTC.

The CDR3, as DNA: TGTGCCAGCAGCTTGGCGGGACCTAATGAAAAACTGTTTTTT. Translated: CASSLAGPNEKLFF. The V call is TRBV7-8, the J call TRBJ1-4; the D gene is possibly TRBD1 (5 bases). Germline-derived CDR1 and CDR2 are SGHVS and FQNEAQ. V lost 3 bases and J 3 bases, leaving 8 bases between the germline ends. The CDR3 contains 14 residues.

The chain joins TRBV13 to TRBJ1-1; possible D gene TRBD1, 5 bases. Trimming took off 8 bases at V and 5 bases at J, with 15 bases between the two ends. The CDR3 is 13 residues long. Germline loops: CDR1 PRHDT, CDR2 FYEKMQ (reference sequence). CDR3 protein: CASFPRGGTEAFF. The CDR3 DNA is TGTGCCAGCTTTCCAAGGGGAGGGACTGAAGCTTTCTTT.

The V and J genes are TRBV4-2 and TRBJ1-2; 7 bases are shared with TRBD1. CDR3 length: 14 residues. V trimming: 5 bases; J trimming: 3 bases; junction bases outside the gene matches: 6. Germline V gene lookup returns CDR1 LGHNA and CDR2 YNFKEQ. CDR3 nucleotide sequence: TGTGCCAGCAGCAGAGACAGGGACGACTATGGCTACACCTTC. This codes for CASSRDRDDYGYTF.

The CDR3 DNA follows: TGCGCCAGCAGCTTAAGCGGGACTTACACCGGGGAGCTGTTTTTT. It codes for CASSLSGTYTGELFF. The rearrangement uses TRBV5-1 and TRBJ2-2; 7 bases fit TRBD2. After removal of 2 bases from V and 3 bases from J, the junction contained 4 bases not matched to a gene. The CDR3 runs to 15 residues. Germline lookup yields CDR1 SGHRS and CDR2 YFSETQ.

J is TRBJ2-3 and V is TRBV6-5; D may match TRBD1 or TRBD2 (5 bases each). Germline-derived CDR1 and CDR2 are MNHEY and SVGAGI. V was shortened by 0 bases and J by 5 bases, with 12 bases between the two germline ends. The CDR3 loop spans 15 amino acids. This chain's CDR3 is CASSYSGTQGDTQYF. CDR3 bases: TGTGCCAGCAGTTACTCCGGGACCCAAGGAGATACGCAGTATTTT.

This clone appeared a single time. This CDR3 reads CASSPRGQGGEQYF. DNA for the CDR3: TGTGCCAGCAGCCCCCGGGGACAGGGCGGCGAGCAGTACTTC. The chain recombines TRBV11-1 with TRBJ2-7; TRBD1 matches 9 bases. The CDR3 is made up of 14 amino acids. CDR1 SGHAT and CDR2 FQDESV come from the germline V gene (reference sequence). After removal of 5 bases from V and 6 bases from J, the junction contained 8 bases not matched to a gene.

The chain is built from TRBV9 and TRBJ1-1; no clear D gene. The CDR3 extends over 13 amino acids. The V and J ends lost 4 bases and 4 bases respectively, with 11 bases between them. Looked up from germline, CDR1 is SGDLS and CDR2 is YYNGEE. CDR3 loop: CASSPTPGTEAFF. The CDR3 nucleotides read TGTGCCAGCAGCCCAACACCAGGCACTGAAGCTTTCTTT. The whole variable domain, remainder taken from reference TRBV9 and TRBJ1-1, is DSGVTQTPKHLITATGQRVTLRCSPRSGDLSVYWYQQSLDQGLQFLIQYYNGEERAKGNILERFSAQQFPDLHSELNLSSLELGDSALYFCASSPTPGTEAFFGQGTRLTVV.

The chain joins TRBV3-1 (or the pseudogene TRBV3-2) to TRBJ2-7; the D call may be TRBD1 or TRBD2 (6 bases each). The CDR3 totals 14 residues. Trimming shortened V by 4 bases and J by 2 bases, and 12 bases separated the two germline ends. Germline CDR1 reads LGHDT; CDR2 reads YNNKEL (reference sequence). The CDR3 sequence is CASSPWGATYEQYF. The CDR3 DNA follows: TGTGCCAGCAGCCCCTGGGGGGCGACCTACGAGCAGTACTTC.

V is TRBV3-1 (or the pseudogene TRBV3-2) and J is TRBJ2-1, with D unresolved. CDR3 length: 15 residues. Per the germline V gene, CDR1 is LGHDT and CDR2 is YNNKEL (reference sequence). V was cut by 0 bases and J by 1 base, with 7 bases left in between. The CDR3 loop reads CASSQEPRSYNEQFF. For the CDR3, the DNA is TGTGCCAGCAGCCAAGAGCCTAGATCCTACAATGAGCAGTTCTTC.

This chain joins TRBV7-6 and TRBJ2-7; D could derive from TRBD1 or TRBD2 (6 bases each). CDR1 SGHVS and CDR2 FNYEAQ come from the germline V gene. V lost 0 bases, J lost 6 bases, and 9 bases lay in between. The CDR3 runs 13 residues. The CDR3 spells CASSLAGGSEQYF. The CDR3 nucleotides are TGTGCCAGCAGCTTAGCCGGGGGCTCCGAGCAGTACTTC. Together with reference TRBV7-6 and TRBJ2-7, the CDR3 gives the full variable domain: GAGVSQSPRYKVTKRGQDVALRCDPISGHVSLYWYRQALGQGPEFLTYFNYEAQQDKSGLPNDRFSAERPEGSISTLTIQRTEQRDSAMYRCASSLAGGSEQYFGPGTRLTVT.

The chain is built from TRBV11-2 and TRBJ2-7, with D hard to call. Germline V gene lookup returns CDR1 SGHAT and CDR2 FQNNGV. The CDR3 consists of 12 residues. V lost 3 bases, J lost 4 bases, and 7 bases lay in between. CDR3 nucleotides: TGTGCCAGCAGCTTGACGCTGTACGAGCAGTACTTC. Translated: CASSLTLYEQYF.

CDR3 in DNA: TGTGCCAGCATGATAGATATCGGGGGAGCGTCCTACGAGCAGTACTTC. Encoded protein: CASMIDIGGASYEQYF. The genes are TRBV27 and TRBJ2-7; D possibly corresponds to TRBD2 (6 bases). Germline lookup yields CDR1 MNHEY and CDR2 SMNVEV (reference sequence). The CDR3 contains 16 residues. The V end lost 7 bases, the J end lost 1 base, and 20 bases lay between the germline ends.

This CDR3 reads CASSLGSENEKLFF. Here the CDR3 DNA reads TGTGCCAGCAGCTTAGGCAGCGAGAATGAAAAACTGTTTTTT. The chain joins TRBV5-5 to TRBJ1-4; the D is unclear. This CDR3 region has 14 residues. V lost 2 bases and J 5 bases, leaving 10 bases between the germline ends. The germline CDR1 and CDR2 sequences are SGHKS and YYEKEE (reference sequence).

The J gene is TRBJ2-1, the V gene TRBV4-1; perhaps TRBD2 as D (7 bases). This CDR3 has 16 residues. Trimming removed 7 bases at V and 5 bases at J, with 21 bases between. Germline V gene data show CDR1 as MGHRA and CDR2 as YSYEKL. The CDR3 is CASTPRGREPHNEQFF. The CDR3 DNA sequence: TGCGCCAGCACCCCCCGGGGGCGGGAGCCCCACAATGAGCAGTTCTTC.

The genes are TRBV29-1 and TRBJ2-7; D is perhaps TRBD1 (6 bases). Per germline, CDR1 SQVTM and CDR2 ANQGSEA. Trimming took off 7 bases at V and 3 bases at J, with 10 bases between the two ends. This CDR3 contains 11 residues. CDR3 protein: CSEPDSYEQYF. Written as DNA, the CDR3 is TGCAGCGAACCGGACAGCTACGAGCAGTACTTC.

The chain joins TRBV5-1 to TRBJ2-1; D is unresolved. Germline assignment: CDR1 SGHRS and CDR2 YFSETQ. The CDR3 is 11 residues long. V was clipped by 5 bases and J by 2 bases, with 2 bases between them. The CDR3 protein is CASRTYNEQFF. The CDR3 bases are TGCGCCAGCAGAACCTACAATGAGCAGTTCTTC.